A selection of T cell receptor beta chains follows, all from one sample in a study of CD8 T cells in Susac syndrome. MiXCR, applied by TCRdb to the immunoSEQ multiplex PCR reads, yields one record per CDR3 protein. This table holds 250,000 to 300,000 distinct CDR3 sequences, around 85% found once. The material sequenced was CD8+ T cells from PBMCs. These receptors all come from a human donor with multiple sclerosis. Each CDR3 is given with its conserved first and last residue. D genes are given only for firm matches. Only part of the rows carry a size: once, few, many, or a class if the clone is expanded.

j_call,v_call,clone_size,d_call,cdr3_nt,cdr3_aa
TRBJ2-1,TRBV28,.,.,TGTGCCAGCAGTCCCTACTGGGTGAATGAGCAGTTCTTC,CASSPYWVNEQFF
TRBJ2-3,TRBV4-3,once,.,TGCGCCAGCAGCCTGGTTGGGGCAGGGCATACTAGCACAGATACGCAGTATTTT,CASSLVGAGHTSTDTQYF
TRBJ1-1,TRBV18,.,.,TGTGCCAGCTCTCTCGGACCGGCGGCTGAAGCTTTCTTT,CASSLGPAAEAFF
TRBJ2-7,TRBV11-2,once,.,TGTGCCAGCAGCTTAGACGGCGGTCGCCACTACGAGCAGTACTTC,CASSLDGGRHYEQYF
TRBJ2-7,TRBV7-2,few,.,TGTGCCAGCAGCCCGTCGGATGGACGAGCGGACCCCTACGAGCAGTACTTC,CASSPSDGRADPYEQYF
TRBJ1-5,TRBV28,.,.,TGTGCCAGCAGTAGTTTGACAGCTAATCAGCCCCAGCATTTT,CASSSLTANQPQHF
TRBJ2-7,TRBV6-2/TRBV6-3,.,TRBD2,TGTGCCAGCAGTTCCTGGACTAGCAGTAATTACGAGCAGTACTTC,CASSSWTSSNYEQYF
TRBJ2-1,TRBV4-3,.,TRBD2,TGCGCCAGCAGCCAAGATGCCGCTAGCGGGACCTATAATGAGCAGTTCTTC,CASSQDAASGTYNEQFF
TRBJ2-3,TRBV7-6,.,.,TGTGCCAGCAGCTTAGCGTCTACAGGGTTCACAGATACGCAGTATTTT,CASSLASTGFTDTQYF
TRBJ2-1,TRBV6-5,few,.,TGTGCCAGCAGTTACTCGACCGGCAATGAGCAGTTCTTC,CASSYSTGNEQFF
TRBJ2-3,TRBV29-1,.,TRBD2,TGCAGCGGGAGGGACTACACAGATACGCAGTATTTT,CSGRDYTDTQYF
TRBJ2-7,TRBV20-1,.,.,TGCAGTGCTAGAGTTAAGGCGGCGGGCCCTACTGGCGAGCAGTACTTC,CSARVKAAGPTGEQYF
TRBJ2-1,TRBV13,.,TRBD2,TGTGCCAGCAGCTCAAAAGCGGGAGCTGTATGGAACAATGAGCAGTTCTTC,CASSSKAGAVWNNEQFF
TRBJ2-7,TRBV6-5,once,.,TGTGCCAGCAGTTACTTCGGTAGCGACGAGCAGTACTTC,CASSYFGSDEQYF
TRBJ1-1,TRBV19,.,.,TGTGCCAGTAGTATCGCGACAGTCTGGACTGAAGCTTTCTTT,CASSIATVWTEAFF
TRBJ2-1,TRBV19,.,.,TGTGCCAGTAGTAAGAGGGGGGAACCCTACAATGAGCAGTTCTTC,CASSKRGEPYNEQFF
TRBJ2-5,TRBV24-1,.,TRBD1,TGTGCCACCAGTGATCCAGGGACAGGGGAGACCCAGTACTTC,CATSDPGTGETQYF
TRBJ2-3,TRBV10-3,few,.,TGTGCCATCAGCCGCGGTGGGGGCCCCACAGATACGCAGTATTTT,CAISRGGGPTDTQYF
TRBJ2-3,TRBV28,.,.,TGTGCCAGCAGTTTGGAATTGGAGGTGCTCACAGATACGCAGTATTTT,CASSLELEVLTDTQYF
TRBJ1-2,TRBV4-3,.,.,TGCGCCAGCAGCCAAGATCCCCCAGTTGGAGGCTACACCTTC,CASSQDPPVGGYTF
TRBJ2-1,TRBV4-3,.,TRBD2,TGCGCCAGCAGCCCCAATCCTAGCGGGACCTACAATGAGCAGTTCTTC,CASSPNPSGTYNEQFF
TRBJ2-7,TRBV5-1,few,.,TGCGCCAGCAGCTTTGGGGGGGCACTGGACGAGCAGTACTTC,CASSFGGALDEQYF
TRBJ1-5,TRBV24-1,.,.,TGTGCCACCAGTGATTCCCCAGGTCAGCCCCAGCATTTT,CATSDSPGQPQHF
TRBJ2-4,TRBV4-3,once,.,TGCGCCAGCAGCCAAGATCGGGCGGGACTAGCCAAAAACATTCAGTACTTC,CASSQDRAGLAKNIQYF
TRBJ2-7,TRBV5-6,.,TRBD1,TGTGCCAGCAGCTTTGGGACAGGGGTGATAGTCGAGCAGTACTTC,CASSFGTGVIVEQYF
TRBJ2-6,TRBV5-5,.,.,TGTGCCAGCAGCTTGGAGGTTGGCGGGACGAATGGGGCCAACGTCCTGACTTTC,CASSLEVGGTNGANVLTF
TRBJ2-3,TRBV7-2,.,.,TGTGCCAGCAGCTTGGTGGTCGGGGAAGCTACAGATACGCAGTATTTT,CASSLVVGEATDTQYF
TRBJ2-2,TRBV20-1,.,TRBD2,TGCAGTGCTTCCTTTAGCGGGAGAGCTACGAACACCGGGGAGCTGTTTTTT,CSASFSGRATNTGELFF
TRBJ2-1,TRBV11-3,.,.,TGTGCCAGCAGCTTAAGGAGCGTTACAGGGCATGAGCAGTTCTTC,CASSLRSVTGHEQFF
TRBJ1-2,TRBV25-1,.,.,TGTGCCAGCAGCTGGGGCCACGGCGATGGCTACACCTTC,CASSWGHGDGYTF
TRBJ1-5,TRBV7-3,.,.,TGTGCCAGCAGCCCTTCAGGGGACGATCAGCCCCAGCATTTT,CASSPSGDDQPQHF
TRBJ1-2,TRBV6-5,.,.,TGTGCCAGCAGTTACTCCGACGATTCGACGGATAACTATGGCTACACCTTC,CASSYSDDSTDNYGYTF
TRBJ2-1,TRBV7-9,.,.,TGTGCCAGCAGCTTAGCGCTAGGAGGGAATGAGCAGTTCTTC,CASSLALGGNEQFF
TRBJ1-3,TRBV4-3,.,.,TGCGCCAGCAGCCAAGATCCGGTTACTATCTCTGGAAACACCATATATTTT,CASSQDPVTISGNTIYF
TRBJ1-5,TRBV20-1,.,.,TGCAGTGCTAGAGGGTCAGGGAATAGCAATCAGCCCCAGCATTTT,CSARGSGNSNQPQHF
TRBJ2-7,TRBV5-6,.,TRBD1,TGTGCCAGCAGCCCCGAATGGGGACAGGGCTACGAGCAGTACTTC,CASSPEWGQGYEQYF
TRBJ1-1,TRBV6-1,.,.,TGTGCCAGCAGTGAATTGCTCAGGTCAGCTTTCTTT,CASSELLRSAFF
TRBJ2-1,TRBV7-6,few,TRBD1,TGTGCCAGCAGCTCGCGGCGGACAGGGGCCATTGAGCAGTTCTTC,CASSSRRTGAIEQFF
TRBJ2-1,TRBV28,.,.,TGTGCCAGCACTTCCCAGGGCTATGGCAATGAGCAGTTCTTC,CASTSQGYGNEQFF
TRBJ2-1,TRBV13,few,TRBD2,TGTGCCAGCAGCTGGACTAGCGGGAGGGCCTGGAATGAGCAGTTCTTC,CASSWTSGRAWNEQFF
TRBJ2-7,TRBV4-1,few,.,TGCGCCAGCAGCCAATCGTCAGCGGCCAGCTCCTACGAGCAGTACTTC,CASSQSSAASSYEQYF
TRBJ2-7,TRBV6-2/TRBV6-3,few,TRBD2,TGTGCCAGCAGTTACTCCGAGACTAGCGGGAGTCTCTACGAGCAGTACTTC,CASSYSETSGSLYEQYF
TRBJ2-7,TRBV5-6,.,TRBD2,TGTGCCAGCAGCTCGGGACTAGTTGTCTACGAGCAGTACTTC,CASSSGLVVYEQYF
TRBJ1-1,TRBV7-8,.,.,TGTGCCAGCAGCGCGACGGCAGGGACCGTGAACACTGAAGCTTTCTTT,CASSATAGTVNTEAFF
TRBJ2-4,TRBV18,.,.,TGTGCCAGCTTCCCCAGCGAGCTTGTAGCCAAAAACATTCAGTACTTC,CASFPSELVAKNIQYF
TRBJ2-7,TRBV20-1,.,TRBD2,TGCAGTGCTAGGGGGAATCTACTAGCGGGATCCTACGAGCAGTACTTC,CSARGNLLAGSYEQYF
TRBJ2-3,TRBV27,.,TRBD2,TGTGCCAGCAGTTTATTAGCGGGAGCCTTGGATACGCAGTATTTT,CASSLLAGALDTQYF
TRBJ1-5,TRBV7-4,.,.,TGTGCCAGCAGCTGCAAGTCTGGTAACAATCAGCCCCAGCATTTT,CASSCKSGNNQPQHF
TRBJ1-1,TRBV12-3/TRBV12-4,.,.,TGTGCCAGCAGTCCGACAGCGAACACTGAAGCTTTCTTT,CASSPTANTEAFF
TRBJ2-5,TRBV24-1,.,.,TGTGCCACCAGTGAGCCGGGACTCCAAGAGACCCAGTACTTC,CATSEPGLQETQYF
TRBJ2-1,TRBV12-3/TRBV12-4,.,TRBD2,TGTGCCAGCAGTTTGGGGACTAGCGGGAAGGAGCAGTTCTTC,CASSLGTSGKEQFF
TRBJ1-5,TRBV19,.,TRBD1,TGTGCCAGTAGTATAGAGCCCGGGACAGGGAGGCCCCAGCATTTT,CASSIEPGTGRPQHF
TRBJ2-2,TRBV5-1,.,.,TGCGCCAGCAGCTTGACCCAAACGGCGAACACCGGGGAGCTGTTTTTT,CASSLTQTANTGELFF
TRBJ2-1,TRBV6-4,once,TRBD2,TGTGCCAGCAGTCCGGGACTAGCCCGCTACAATGAGCAGTTCTTC,CASSPGLARYNEQFF
TRBJ1-2,TRBV20-1,.,.,TGCAGTGCTCCTTCTCCCTCAACAGTTATGGAACTCTTC,CSAPSPSTVMELF
TRBJ2-7,TRBV7-9,many,.,TGTGCCAGCAGCCCTTCCTACGAGCAGTACTTC,CASSPSYEQYF
TRBJ1-1,TRBV30,.,.,TGTGCCTGGAGTGTAACGTCAGGGTCTGAAGCTTTCTTT,CAWSVTSGSEAFF
TRBJ2-3,TRBV4-3,.,TRBD2,TGCGCCAGCAGCCAAGACATGGGACTAGCTTCGGATACGCAGTATTTT,CASSQDMGLASDTQYF
TRBJ2-4,TRBV24-1,few,.,TGTGCCACCAGTGACCGAGGGGGAAGCATTCAGTACTTC,CATSDRGGSIQYF
TRBJ2-7,TRBV28,.,.,TGTGCCAGCAGTCCGCGGACAGTCCACGAGCAGTACTTC,CASSPRTVHEQYF